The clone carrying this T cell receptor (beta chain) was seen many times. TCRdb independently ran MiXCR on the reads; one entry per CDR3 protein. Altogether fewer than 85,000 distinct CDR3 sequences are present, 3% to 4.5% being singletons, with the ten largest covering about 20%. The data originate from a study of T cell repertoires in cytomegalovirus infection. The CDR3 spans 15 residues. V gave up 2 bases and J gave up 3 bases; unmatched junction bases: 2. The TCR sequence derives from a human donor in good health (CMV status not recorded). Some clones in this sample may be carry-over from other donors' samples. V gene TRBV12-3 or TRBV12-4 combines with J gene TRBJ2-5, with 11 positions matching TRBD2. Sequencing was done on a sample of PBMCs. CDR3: CASSLKGLAEETQYF. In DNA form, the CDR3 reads TGTGCCAGCAGTTTAAAGGGACTAGCGGAAGAGACCCAGTACTTC.